The 27 T cell receptor beta chains given below trace back to one sample, sequenced in a study of T-cell memory formation after mild COVID-19. One entry per CDR3 protein results from TCRdb running MiXCR on the 5' RACE reads. The repertoire holds some 150,000 distinct CDR3 sequences, with almost 25% as singletons. Material for sequencing was PBMCs or a T cell subset sorted from them (not recorded which). These receptors all stem from an adult woman who had mild COVID-19 (a few samples of this study predate the infection). Cell type and time point are not known.

This sequence joins TRBV29-1 and TRBJ2-1; 10 bases line up with TRBD2. Per germline, CDR1 SQVTM and CDR2 ANQGSEA. The CDR3 length is 14 residues. Written as DNA, the CDR3 is TGCAGTCTGACAAAGCGGGAGGGTAACCGTGAGCAGTTCTTC. Translating it yields CSLTKREGNREQFF.

The genes are TRBV4-2 and TRBJ1-2; no reliable D call. Germline CDR1 and CDR2: LGHNA and YNFKEQ. The CDR3 extends over 15 amino acids. Deletions cut 4 bases from V and 2 bases from J, with 14 bases between. The CDR3 region has the DNA TGTGCCAGCAGCCCTCTCAAGGCGGGGAACTATGGCTACACCTTC. Its translation is CASSPLKAGNYGYTF.

This clonotype was detected once. The V and J genes are TRBV27 and TRBJ2-5, with D maybe TRBD2 (6 bases). The germline CDR1 and CDR2 sequences are MNHEY and SMNVEV (reference sequence). V lost 3 bases, J lost 2 bases, and 22 bases lay in between. The CDR3 totals 18 residues. The CDR3 nucleotides read TGTGCCAGCAGTTTGGCCCAGCCCCCGGCGGCGGGACAAGAGACCCAGTACTTC. Amino acid sequence: CASSLAQPPAAGQETQYF.

J is TRBJ1-5 and V is TRBV21-1. TRBV21-1 is designated a pseudogene. The CDR3 sequence is 18 residues long. In nucleotides, the CDR3 is TGTGCCAGCAGCAAACACGAGGCGGGGGAGGATAGCAATCAGCCCCAGCATTTT. Protein sequence: CASSKHEAGEDSNQPQHF.

Here the CDR3 DNA reads TGTGCCAGCAGCGAGACAGGGAGCACTGAAGCTTTCTTT. Protein: CASSETGSTEAFF. This chain links TRBV7-9 with TRBJ1-1, with TRBD1 identical over 7 bases. Germline V CDR1 and CDR2: SEHNR, FQNEAQ (reference sequence). CDR3 length: 13 residues. V was pared by 5 bases and J by 4 bases, with 4 bases of the junction left unmatched.

This clonotype was detected only a few times. The V call is TRBV6-5, the J call TRBJ2-3; D remains unclear. The CDR3 extends over 11 amino acids. The V gene lost 6 bases and the J gene lost 8 bases, with 9 bases spanning the gap. Per germline, CDR1 MNHEY and CDR2 SVGAGI. The chain's CDR3 is CASRTHATQYF. The CDR3 DNA is TGTGCCAGCAGAACACATGCTACGCAGTATTTT.

In this sample, this clonotype turned up a few times. This chain joins TRBV28 and TRBJ2-3; 7 nucleotides align to TRBD2. J gave up 0 bases and V 3 bases, and 12 bases lay outside the gene matches. CDR1 is MDHEN, CDR2 SYDVKM, per germline. CDR3 length: 18 amino acids. As DNA, the CDR3 is TGTGCCAGCAGTTTCCTAGCGGTGGGTGCTATTAGCACAGATACGCAGTATTTT. It yields the protein CASSFLAVGAISTDTQYF.

This clonotype was found a few times. This chain links TRBV7-9 with TRBJ2-3; 8 nucleotides align to TRBD1. The CDR3 loop spans 15 amino acids. Germline V gives CDR1 SEHNR, CDR2 FQNEAQ (reference sequence). The V segment lost 1 base and the J segment 5 bases; nucleotides outside the gene matches: 5. The CDR3 protein is CASSLGQGTLDTQYF. As DNA, the CDR3 is TGTGCCAGCAGCTTAGGACAGGGGACCCTAGATACGCAGTATTTT.

This sequence joins TRBV18 and TRBJ2-7; TRBD2 might be the D (6 bases). This CDR3 is built from 15 residues. V lost 0 bases and J lost 5, with 14 bases in between. Germline V CDR1 and CDR2: KGHSH, LQKENI. The CDR3 protein is CASSPPASEGNEQYF. The CDR3 DNA reads TGTGCCAGCTCACCACCGGCTAGCGAGGGCAACGAGCAGTACTTC.

J is TRBJ2-7 and V is TRBV5-1; possible D gene TRBD2, 7 bases. CDR1 SGHRS and CDR2 YFSETQ come from the germline V gene. CDR3 size: 15 residues. Trimming pared 4 bases from V and 2 bases from J, leaving 16 bases between. CDR3 in amino acids: CASSPEGGTTYEQYF. In DNA form, the CDR3 reads TGCGCCAGCAGCCCCGAGGGGGGGACGACCTACGAGCAGTACTTC.

The V call is TRBV7-9, the J call TRBJ2-5; tentative D call: TRBD2 (5 bases). Germline V gene sequence: CDR1 SEHNR, CDR2 FQNEAQ (reference sequence). The CDR3 contains 15 residues. The V end lost 0 bases, the J end lost 0 bases, and 8 bases lay between the germline ends. The CDR3 nucleotides are TGTGCCAGCAGCTTAGCGTACGGGAACCAAGAGACCCAGTACTTC. Translation: CASSLAYGNQETQYF.

This clonotype turned up a few times. The chain couples TRBV12-3 or TRBV12-4 to TRBJ1-3; the match to TRBD1 covers 10 bases. V dropped 5 bases and J dropped 2; count of bases not matched to a gene: 3. CDR3 length: 15 amino acids. For the CDR3, the DNA is TGTGCCAGCAGTCTGGACAGGGGGACTGGAAACACCATATATTTT. Translating gives CASSLDRGTGNTIYF.

This clonotype was observed a few times. The chain links TRBV6-5 to TRBJ1-5; no clear D. The CDR3 length is 14 residues. Germline loops: CDR1 MNHEY, CDR2 SVGAGI. V dropped 6 bases and J dropped 4 bases, with 13 bases sitting between them. CDR3 sequence: CASSPSGWNQPQHF. The CDR3, as DNA: TGTGCCAGCAGCCCCTCGGGCTGGAATCAGCCCCAGCATTTT.

This clonotype was found a few times. The V call is TRBV27, the J call TRBJ2-7; D possibly corresponds to TRBD1 (5 bases). Germline-derived CDR1 and CDR2 are MNHEY and SMNVEV (reference sequence). This CDR3 is 13 amino acids long. The V gene lost 5 bases and the J gene lost 3 bases, with 11 bases spanning the gap. The CDR3 nucleotides are TGTGCCAGCAGTCAGGGTACCTACTACGAGCAGTACTTC. Translation: CASSQGTYYEQYF.

This clonotype has a handful of counts. The chain's CDR3 is CSAPRGTVEAFF. DNA for the CDR3: TGCAGTGCCCCCAGGGGGACAGTTGAAGCTTTCTTT. V usage is TRBV20-1 and J usage is TRBJ1-1; 7 positions match TRBD1. Germline lookup yields CDR1 DFQATT and CDR2 SNEGSKA (reference sequence). The V gene end was trimmed by 6 bases and the J gene end by 7 bases; junction bases not matched to a gene: 8. The CDR3 runs 12 residues.

The table lists this clonotype with a few counts. The chain is built from TRBV29-1 and TRBJ1-1; the match to TRBD1 covers 8 bases. The germline V gene has CDR1 SQVTM and CDR2 ANQGSEA. The trim removed 2 bases at V and 9 bases at J, leaving 14 bases unmatched. The CDR3 has 15 amino acids. The CDR3 DNA follows: TGCAGCGTTGAATTGGCAGGGGGCCTGATCAACCAAGCTTTCTTT. It encodes CSVELAGGLINQAFF.

The V call is TRBV3-1, the J call TRBJ2-1, with D perhaps TRBD2 (6 bases). Germline V gives CDR1 LGHDT, CDR2 YNNKEL (reference sequence). The CDR3 sequence is 15 residues long. V lost 3 bases and J 5 bases, leaving 14 bases between the germline ends. CDR3 nucleotide sequence: TGTGCCAGCAGCCACCCGGCGCGGGGCGACAATGAGCAGTTCTTC. Its translation: CASSHPARGDNEQFF.

The chain recombines TRBV20-1 with TRBJ2-1, with 9 positions matching TRBD2. Trimming cost V 5 bases and J 2 bases; bases outside gene matches: 10. Germline lookup yields CDR1 DFQATT and CDR2 SNEGSKA (reference sequence). The CDR3 extends over 16 amino acids. In nucleotides, the CDR3 is TGCAGTGCTTTCCTGAGGACTAGCGAAGCCTACAATGAGCAGTTCTTC. Translation: CSAFLRTSEAYNEQFF.

The sample holds one count of this clonotype. CDR3 protein: CATSGVQGHTDTQYF. In DNA, the CDR3 is TGTGCCACCAGCGGAGTGCAGGGGCACACAGATACGCAGTATTTT. V and J are TRBV15 and TRBJ2-3; TRBD1 is a possible D gene (6 bases). The germline V gene has CDR1 LNHNV and CDR2 YYDKDF (reference sequence). The CDR3 has 15 residues. Between the trimmed V and J ends, which lost 5 bases and 2 bases, there was a span of 14 bases.

This clonotype has just a few counts. V and J are TRBV12-3 or TRBV12-4 and TRBJ2-1; 8 bases are a match to TRBD2. V shed 6 bases and J 1 base; nucleotides not matched to a gene: 5. This CDR3 region has 15 residues. The CDR3 coding sequence is TGTGCCAGCAGCACACTAGCGGCGTCCTACAATGAGCAGTTCTTC. Amino acids: CASSTLAASYNEQFF.

The genes are TRBV3-1 and TRBJ2-1, with TRBD2 identical over 8 bases. Germline lookup yields CDR1 LGHDT and CDR2 YNNKEL (reference sequence). V lost 4 bases and J lost 4; bases outside the gene matches: 9. CDR3 length: 16 amino acids. The CDR3 DNA follows: TGTGCCAGCAGCCCCCGGGAGGGGAAGGAGTACAATGAGCAGTTCTTC. It codes for CASSPREGKEYNEQFF.

The rearrangement uses TRBV19 and TRBJ2-1; 9 nucleotides match TRBD2. Germline-derived CDR1 and CDR2 are LNHDA and SQIVND (reference sequence). V lost 5 bases and J lost 6; bases outside the gene matches: 5. The CDR3 consists of 14 residues. Here the CDR3 DNA reads TGTGCCAGTAGTGACCCGGGACTAGCCAATGAGCAGTTCTTC. Translation gives CASSDPGLANEQFF. Full variable domain (rest looked up from reference TRBV19 and TRBJ2-1): DGGITQSPKYLFRKEGQNVTLSCEQNLNHDAMYWYRQDPGQGLRLIYYSQIVNDFQKGDIAEGYSVSREKKESFPLTVTSAQKNPTAFYLCASSDPGLANEQFFGPGTRLTVL.

This clonotype was recorded a few times. CDR3: CASSLVGQGEAFF. DNA for the CDR3: TGCGCCAGCAGCTTGGTCGGACAGGGAGAAGCTTTCTTT. The chain combines TRBV5-1 with TRBJ1-1, with 8 nucleotides matching TRBD1. Trimming removed 0 bases from V and 8 bases from J; junction bases left unmatched: 3. This CDR3 is built from 13 residues. Per the germline V gene, CDR1 is SGHRS and CDR2 is YFSETQ.

This clonotype was seen just once. The chain joins TRBV7-9 to TRBJ2-2; 9 nucleotides agree with TRBD2. This CDR3 has 18 amino acids. CDR1 SEHNR and CDR2 FQNEAQ come from the germline V gene (reference sequence). V gave up 0 bases and J gave up 6 bases; unmatched junction bases: 11. DNA for the CDR3: TGTGCCAGCAGCTTAGCGTCTGGCGGGAGGGCCCTTCCCGGGGAGCTGTTTTTT. Its protein is CASSLASGGRALPGELFF.

The table lists this clonotype with a few counts. The V gene is TRBV29-1, the J gene TRBJ1-1; no firm D call. The ends were cut back, 3 bases at V and 6 bases at J, with 14 bases in the middle. The germline CDR1 and CDR2 sequences are SQVTM and ANQGSEA. This CDR3 is built from 13 residues. The CDR3 spells CSVDREEVSEAFF. The DNA of the CDR3 is TGCAGCGTTGATAGGGAGGAGGTTTCTGAAGCTTTCTTT.

The table lists this clonotype with a few counts. V usage is TRBV5-6 and J usage is TRBJ2-7; the D is unclear. Trimming shortened V by 4 bases and J by 1 base, and 12 bases separated the two germline ends. CDR3 size: 14 residues. Germline V lookup: CDR1 SGHDT, CDR2 YYEEEE. The CDR3 DNA sequence: TGTGCCAGCAGCCGACGGAGCCTTTCCTACGAGCAGTACTTC. Encoded protein: CASSRRSLSYEQYF.

This clonotype was found a few times. The genes are TRBV12-3 or TRBV12-4 and TRBJ2-3, with 10 bases aligning to TRBD2. The CDR3 contains 16 residues. The V segment lost 3 bases and the J segment 1 base; nucleotides outside the gene matches: 4. The CDR3, as DNA: TGTGCCAGCAGTTTTCCTAGCGGGAGTGGCACAGATACGCAGTATTTT. This encodes CASSFPSGSGTDTQYF.